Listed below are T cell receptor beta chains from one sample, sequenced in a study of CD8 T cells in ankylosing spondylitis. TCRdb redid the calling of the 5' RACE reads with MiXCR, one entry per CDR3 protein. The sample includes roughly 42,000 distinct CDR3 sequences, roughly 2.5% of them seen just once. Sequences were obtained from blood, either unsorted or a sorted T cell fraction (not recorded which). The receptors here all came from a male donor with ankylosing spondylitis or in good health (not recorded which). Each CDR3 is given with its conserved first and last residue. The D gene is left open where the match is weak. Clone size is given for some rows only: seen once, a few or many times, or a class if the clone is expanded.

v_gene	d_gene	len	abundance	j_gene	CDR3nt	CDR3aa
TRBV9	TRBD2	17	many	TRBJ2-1	TGTGCCAGCAGCGCCCCCCGGGGGGGGGCCTCTCACAATGAGCAGTTCTTC	CASSAPRGGASHNEQFF
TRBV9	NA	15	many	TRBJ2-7	TGTGCCAGCAGCGTAGGGGTGGGAGAGCAGGACGAGCAGTACTTC	CASSVGVGEQDEQYF
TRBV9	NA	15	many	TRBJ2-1	TGTGCCAGCAGCGTAGGTTTCGATACTAGCCATGAGCAGTTCTTC	CASSVGFDTSHEQFF
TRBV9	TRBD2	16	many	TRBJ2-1	TGTGCCAGCAGCGTAATCGGGAGGGCCTCCTACAATGAGCAGTTCTTC	CASSVIGRASYNEQFF
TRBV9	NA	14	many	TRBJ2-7	TGTGCCAGCAGCGAAGGGTTGGGCTACTACGAGCAGTACTTC	CASSEGLGYYEQYF
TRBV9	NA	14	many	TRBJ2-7	TGTGCCAGCAGCGTAGGACTAGTCTCCTACGAGCAGTACTTC	CASSVGLVSYEQYF
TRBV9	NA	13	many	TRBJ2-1	TGTGCCAGCAGCGTAGAGGGTCACAATGAGCAGTTCTTC	CASSVEGHNEQFF
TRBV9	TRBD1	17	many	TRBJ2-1	TGTGCCAGCAGCGTAGCAGGGGGTCACGGGTCCTACAATGAGCAGTTCTTC	CASSVAGGHGSYNEQFF
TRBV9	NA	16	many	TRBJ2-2	TGTGCCAGCAGCGTAGTCGGGCATCTCAACACCGGGGAGCTGTTTTTT	CASSVVGHLNTGELFF
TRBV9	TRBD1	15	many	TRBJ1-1	TGTGCCAGCAGCGTGCAGGGACAGCCGAACACTGAAGCTTTCTTT	CASSVQGQPNTEAFF
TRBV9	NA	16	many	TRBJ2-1	TGTGCCAGCAGCGTAGTGCGGGCGGGGTCCTACAATGAGCAGTTCTTC	CASSVVRAGSYNEQFF
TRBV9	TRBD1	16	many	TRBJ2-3	TGTGCCAGCAGCGTAGAGGTCCGACAGGGAACAGATACGCAGTATTTT	CASSVEVRQGTDTQYF
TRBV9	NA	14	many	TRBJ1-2	TGTGCCAGCAGCAGCGTGGGATTTAACTATGGCTACACCTTC	CASSSVGFNYGYTF
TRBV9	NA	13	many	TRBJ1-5	TGTGCCAGCAGCGCTGGGGGGGAAGGGCCCCAGCATTTT	CASSAGGEGPQHF
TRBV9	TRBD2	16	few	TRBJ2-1	TGTGCCAGCAGCCCTCGGGGACTAGCGGGGGCCAATGAGCAGTTCTTC	CASSPRGLAGANEQFF
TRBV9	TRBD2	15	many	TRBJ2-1	TGTGCCAGCACCCCGATGGGGGGGGAGTACAATGAGCAGTTCTTC	CASTPMGGEYNEQFF
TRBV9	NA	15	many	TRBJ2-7	TGTGCCAGCAGCGCCCGAACCGGGCCTTACTACGAGCAGTACTTC	CASSARTGPYYEQYF
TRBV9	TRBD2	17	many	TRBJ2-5	TGTGCCAGCAGCGTAGCCCCCTCACTAGCGGTTCAAGAGACCCAGTACTTC	CASSVAPSLAVQETQYF
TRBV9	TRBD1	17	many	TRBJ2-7	TGTGCCAGCAGCGAGGGGGCCGGTACAGGCCGATCCTACGAGCAGTACTTC	CASSEGAGTGRSYEQYF
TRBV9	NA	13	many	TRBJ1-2	TGTGCCAGCAGCACCGGGGGGTCGGGTGGCTACACCTTC	CASSTGGSGGYTF
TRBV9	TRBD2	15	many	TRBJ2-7	TGTGCCAGCAGCGTCGGGACTAGCGGTCCCTACGAGCAGTACTTC	CASSVGTSGPYEQYF
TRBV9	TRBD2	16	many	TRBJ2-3	TGTGCCAGCAGCGCCCGACGTCTAGCGGCCACAGATACGCAGTATTTT	CASSARRLAATDTQYF
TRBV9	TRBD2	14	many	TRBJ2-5	TGTGCCAGCAGCGTAGGTCCTAGCGGAGAGACCCAGTACTTC	CASSVGPSGETQYF
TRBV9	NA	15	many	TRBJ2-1	TGTGCCAGCAGCGTAGGCGGAATCTCCTACAATGAGCAGTTCTTC	CASSVGGISYNEQFF
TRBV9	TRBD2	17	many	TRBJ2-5	TGTGCCAGCAGCCTAACTAGCGGGAGGAGGGCTGGGGAGACCCAGTACTTC	CASSLTSGRRAGETQYF
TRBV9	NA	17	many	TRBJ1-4	TGTGCCAGCAGCGTCGGGCGCGGGACGAGGATTAATGAAAAACTGTTTTTT	CASSVGRGTRINEKLFF
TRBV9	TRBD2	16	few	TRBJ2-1	TGTGCCAGCAGCGCCGGACTAGCGGGGGCCTACAATGAGCAGTTCTTC	CASSAGLAGAYNEQFF
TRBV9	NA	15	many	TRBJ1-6	TGTGCCAGCAGCGTCCAGAGCTCCTATAATTCACCCCTCCACTTT	CASSVQSSYNSPLHF
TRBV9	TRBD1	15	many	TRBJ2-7	TGTGCCAGCAGCGACGGGGACAGTGCGATGTACGAGCAGTACTTC	CASSDGDSAMYEQYF
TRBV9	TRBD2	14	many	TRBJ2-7	TGTGCCAGCGGGGGAGCGGGGAGCTCCTACGAGCAGTACTTC	CASGGAGSSYEQYF
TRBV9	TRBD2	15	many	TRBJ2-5	TGTGCCAGCAGCGCCGGGACTAGCGGGATTGAGACCCAGTACTTC	CASSAGTSGIETQYF
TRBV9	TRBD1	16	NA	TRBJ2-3	TGTGCCAGCAGCGTCCTTCCTAAGGGGGCAATAGATACGCAGTATTTT	CASSVLPKGAIDTQYF
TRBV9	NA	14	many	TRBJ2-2	TGTGCCAGCAGCGTAGTGCCAGTGACCGGGGAGCTGTTTTTT	CASSVVPVTGELFF
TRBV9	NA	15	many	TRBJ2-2	TGTGCCAGCAGCGTAAGGTCAGGGAACACCGGGGAGCTGTTTTTT	CASSVRSGNTGELFF
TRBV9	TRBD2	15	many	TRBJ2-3	TGTGCCAGCAGCGTAGCTGGTCTAGCGGCAGATACGCAGTATTTT	CASSVAGLAADTQYF
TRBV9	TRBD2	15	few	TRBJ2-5	TGTGCCAGCAGCGGAGGAGGTAGCGGGGGGGAGACCCAGTACTTC	CASSGGGSGGETQYF
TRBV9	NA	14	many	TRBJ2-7	TGTGCCAGCAGCGCAAACCCAGCGACGGGCGAGCAGTACTTC	CASSANPATGEQYF
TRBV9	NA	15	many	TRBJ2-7	TGTGCCAGCAGCGTAGGAGACTTCCCGAGAGCCGAGCAGTACTTC	CASSVGDFPRAEQYF
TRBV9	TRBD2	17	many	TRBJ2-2	TGTGCCAGCAGCGTAGCCCCCGGGACTAGCGGTCCCGGGGAGCTGTTTTTT	CASSVAPGTSGPGELFF
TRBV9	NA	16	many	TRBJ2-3	TGTGCCAGCAGCGTACCAGGGGGACTCCCGGCAGATACGCAGTATTTT	CASSVPGGLPADTQYF
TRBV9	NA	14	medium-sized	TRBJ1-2	TGTGCCAGCAGCCTATCCACAGGGATCGGTGGCTACACCTTC	CASSLSTGIGGYTF
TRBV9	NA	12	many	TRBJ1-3	TGTGCCAGCAGCCTTGCCGGGAACACCATATATTTT	CASSLAGNTIYF
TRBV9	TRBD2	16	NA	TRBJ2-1	TGTGCCAGCAGCGCGACGACTAGCCGAGTTGGCCATGAGCAGTTCTTC	CASSATTSRVGHEQFF
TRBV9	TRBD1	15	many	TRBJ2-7	TGTGCCAGCAGCGCTCTACAGGGGATCCCCTACGAGCAGTACTTC	CASSALQGIPYEQYF
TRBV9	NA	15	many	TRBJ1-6	TGTGCCAGCAGGGAAGGTACAGGTTATAATTCACCCCTCCACTTT	CASREGTGYNSPLHF
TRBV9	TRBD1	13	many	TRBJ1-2	TGTGCCAGCAGCGGCGGGACAGCTCGGGGCTACACCTTC	CASSGGTARGYTF
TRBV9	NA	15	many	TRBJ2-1	TGTGCCAGCAGCGTACTAGCAGACTCCTACAATGAGCAGTTCTTC	CASSVLADSYNEQFF
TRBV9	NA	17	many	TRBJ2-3	TGTGCCAGCAGCGTAGGGGTGGGATCCTGGGAGACAGATACGCAGTATTTT	CASSVGVGSWETDTQYF
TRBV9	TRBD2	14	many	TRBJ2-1	TGTGCCAGCAGCGTAAGCGGGAGGGACAATGAGCAGTTCTTC	CASSVSGRDNEQFF
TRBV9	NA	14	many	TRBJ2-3	TGTGCCAGCAGCCCCGTTGGTCTTACAGATACGCAGTATTTT	CASSPVGLTDTQYF
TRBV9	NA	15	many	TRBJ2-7	TGTGCCAGCAGCGCTGGGGGCCGGGGGACCTACGAGCAGTACTTC	CASSAGGRGTYEQYF
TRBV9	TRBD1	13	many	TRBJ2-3	TGTGCCAGCAGCGCCGGGACAGGGGAAACGCAGTATTTT	CASSAGTGETQYF
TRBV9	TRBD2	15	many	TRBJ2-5	TGTGCCAGCAGCGTAGGTGGACTAGCGGAAGAGACCCAGTACTTC	CASSVGGLAEETQYF
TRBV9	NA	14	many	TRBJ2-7	TGTGCCAGCAGCTCCGTAGTGGCAGGCTACGAGCAGTACTTC	CASSSVVAGYEQYF
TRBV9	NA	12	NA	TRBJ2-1	TGTGCCAGCAGCGGACAGGTTAATGAGCAGTTCTTC	CASSGQVNEQFF
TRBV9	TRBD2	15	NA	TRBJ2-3	TGTGCCAGCAGCGCAGGACTAGGTGACACAGATACGCAGTATTTT	CASSAGLGDTDTQYF
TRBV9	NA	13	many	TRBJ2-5	TGTGCCAGCAGCCTTAGGGGGGAAGAGACCCAGTACTTC	CASSLRGEETQYF
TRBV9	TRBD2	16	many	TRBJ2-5	TGTGCCAGCAGCGTAGGGGTACTAGCGGGGCAAGAGACCCAGTACTTC	CASSVGVLAGQETQYF
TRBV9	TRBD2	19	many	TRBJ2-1	TGTGCCAGCAGCAAGGGACTAGCGGGAGCGTTCAACTCCTACAATGAGCAGTTCTTC	CASSKGLAGAFNSYNEQFF